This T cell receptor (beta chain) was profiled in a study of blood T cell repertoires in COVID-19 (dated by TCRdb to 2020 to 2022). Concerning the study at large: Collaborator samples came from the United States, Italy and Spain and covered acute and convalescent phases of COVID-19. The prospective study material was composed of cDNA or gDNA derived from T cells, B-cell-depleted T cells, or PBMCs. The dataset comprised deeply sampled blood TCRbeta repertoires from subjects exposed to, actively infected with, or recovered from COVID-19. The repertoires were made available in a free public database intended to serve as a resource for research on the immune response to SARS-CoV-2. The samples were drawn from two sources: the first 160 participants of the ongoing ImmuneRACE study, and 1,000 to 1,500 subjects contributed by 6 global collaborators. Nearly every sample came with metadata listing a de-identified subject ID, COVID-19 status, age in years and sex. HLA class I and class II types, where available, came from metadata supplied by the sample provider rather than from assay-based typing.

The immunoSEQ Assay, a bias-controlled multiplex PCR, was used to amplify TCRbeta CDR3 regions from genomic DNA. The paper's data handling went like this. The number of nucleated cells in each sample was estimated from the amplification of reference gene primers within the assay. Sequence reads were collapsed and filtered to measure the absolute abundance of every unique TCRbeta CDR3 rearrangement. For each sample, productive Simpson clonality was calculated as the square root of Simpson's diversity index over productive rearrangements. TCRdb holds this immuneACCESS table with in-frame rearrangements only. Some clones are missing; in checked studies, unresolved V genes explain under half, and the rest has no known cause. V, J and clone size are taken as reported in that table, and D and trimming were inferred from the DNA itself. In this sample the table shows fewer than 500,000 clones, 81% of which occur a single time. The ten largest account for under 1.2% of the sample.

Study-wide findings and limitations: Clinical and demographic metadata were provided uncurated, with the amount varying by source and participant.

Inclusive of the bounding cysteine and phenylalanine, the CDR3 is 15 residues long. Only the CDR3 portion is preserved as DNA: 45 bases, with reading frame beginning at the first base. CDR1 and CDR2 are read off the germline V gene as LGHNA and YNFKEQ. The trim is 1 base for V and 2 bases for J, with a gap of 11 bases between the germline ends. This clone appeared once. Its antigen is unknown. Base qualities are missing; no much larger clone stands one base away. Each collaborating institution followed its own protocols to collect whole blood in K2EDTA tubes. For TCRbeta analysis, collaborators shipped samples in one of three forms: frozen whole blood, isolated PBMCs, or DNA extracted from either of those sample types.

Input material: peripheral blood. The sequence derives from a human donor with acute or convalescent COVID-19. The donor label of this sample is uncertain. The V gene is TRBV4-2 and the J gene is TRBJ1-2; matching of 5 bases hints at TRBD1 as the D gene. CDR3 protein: CASSQAEGLNYGYTF. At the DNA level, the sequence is TGTGCCAGCAGCCAAGCGGAGGGACTCAACTATGGCTACACCTTC.